The 8 T cell receptor beta chains below were found in one sample sequenced in a study of control samples from healthy donors and cancer patients. Profiling relied on immunoSEQ multiplex PCR, and the TCRdb table lists in-frame clones only, not all of them. The sample records 120,000 or so clones, around 92% being singletons. The sequenced sample was PBMCs. These receptors were obtained from a man aged 80 or over with head and neck cancer.

The chain joins TRBV7-9 to TRBJ2-3; 10 bases agree with TRBD2. V gave up 3 bases and J gave up 0 bases; unmatched junction bases: 3. There are 16 residues in the CDR3. Germline V gene lookup returns CDR1 SEHNR and CDR2 FQNEAQ (reference sequence). The CDR3 sequence is CASSFGLAESTDTQYF. Here the CDR3 DNA reads TGTGCCAGCAGCTTCGGACTAGCGGAGAGCACAGATACGCAGTATTTT.

This chain links TRBV11-2 with TRBJ2-6; D not certain. The CDR3 runs 17 residues. The V end lost 0 bases, the J end lost 0 bases, and 9 bases lay between the germline ends. Germline loops: CDR1 SGHAT, CDR2 FQNNGV. The CDR3 DNA reads TGTGCCAGCAGCTTAGAATTTAGGGACTCTGGGGCCAACGTCCTGACTTTC. It codes for CASSLEFRDSGANVLTF.

The chain recombines TRBV6-5 with TRBJ1-1; the D is unclear. V dropped 2 bases and J dropped 1 base, with 8 bases sitting between them. Looked up from germline, CDR1 is MNHEY and CDR2 is SVGAGI. The length of the CDR3 is 14 residues. The CDR3 reads CASSYRRGNTEAFF. CDR3 coding DNA: TGTGCCAGCAGTTACCGACGAGGGAACACTGAAGCTTTCTTT.

The gene calls are TRBV29-1 and TRBJ2-7; TRBD2 agrees at 15 bases. In germline, CDR1 is SQVTM, CDR2 ANQGSEA. The length of the CDR3 is 15 residues. The trim removed 6 bases at V and 3 bases at J, leaving 6 bases unmatched. CDR3 bases: TGCAGCGTAGCCCCGGGACTAGCGGGGGGCTACGAGCAGTACTTC. This sequence encodes CSVAPGLAGGYEQYF.

This clone was recorded only once. V and J are TRBV12-3 or TRBV12-4 and TRBJ1-2, with D tentatively TRBD1 (5 bases). V was trimmed by 8 bases and J by 8 bases, leaving 15 bases between them. This CDR3 region has 12 residues. The CDR3 loop is CASFPLGGGYTF. The DNA of the CDR3 is TGTGCCAGCTTCCCCTTGGGGGGGGGCTACACCTTC.

J is TRBJ2-5 and V is TRBV2; D is ambiguous. Per the germline V gene, CDR1 is SNHLY and CDR2 is FYNNEI. The V and J ends lost 6 bases and 3 bases respectively, with 11 bases between them. There are 13 residues in the CDR3. CDR3 protein: CASRTWLKETQYF. The CDR3 DNA is TGTGCCAGCAGAACGTGGCTTAAAGAGACCCAGTACTTC. The entire variable domain, with the rest obtained from reference TRBV2 and TRBJ2-5, is as follows: EPEVTQTPSHQVTQMGQEVILRCVPISNHLYFYWYRQILGQKVEFLVSFYNNEISEKSEIFDDQFSVERPDGSNFTLKIRSTKLEDSAMYFCASRTWLKETQYFGPGTRLLVL.

In this sample, this clone turned up a few times. The chain employs TRBV7-8 and TRBJ1-2, with D possibly matching TRBD1 (5 bases). CDR3 length: 12 amino acids. Germline-derived CDR1 and CDR2 are SGHVS and FQNEAQ. The V end lost 2 bases, the J end lost 8 bases, and 9 bases lay between the germline ends. The CDR3 reads CASSLLGAGYTF. CDR3 in DNA: TGTGCCAGCAGCTTACTAGGGGCGGGCTACACCTTC. Supplemented by reference TRBV7-8 and TRBJ1-2, the full variable domain reads GAGVSQSPRYKVAKRGQDVALRCDPISGHVSLFWYQQALGQGPEFLTYFQNEAQLDKSGLPSDRFFAERPEGSVSTLKIQRTQQEDSAVYLCASSLLGAGYTFGSGTRLTVV.

The V gene is TRBV3-1 (or the pseudogene TRBV3-2), the J gene TRBJ2-7; 10 bases line up with TRBD2. CDR1 is LGHDT, CDR2 YNNKEL, per germline (reference sequence). CDR3 size: 17 residues. Trimming took 0 bases from V and 6 from J; bases not matched to a gene: 11. CDR3 coding DNA: TGTGCCAGCAGCCAAGATCTCCGGACTAGCGGTCCTACCGAGCAGTACTTC. Protein: CASSQDLRTSGPTEQYF.